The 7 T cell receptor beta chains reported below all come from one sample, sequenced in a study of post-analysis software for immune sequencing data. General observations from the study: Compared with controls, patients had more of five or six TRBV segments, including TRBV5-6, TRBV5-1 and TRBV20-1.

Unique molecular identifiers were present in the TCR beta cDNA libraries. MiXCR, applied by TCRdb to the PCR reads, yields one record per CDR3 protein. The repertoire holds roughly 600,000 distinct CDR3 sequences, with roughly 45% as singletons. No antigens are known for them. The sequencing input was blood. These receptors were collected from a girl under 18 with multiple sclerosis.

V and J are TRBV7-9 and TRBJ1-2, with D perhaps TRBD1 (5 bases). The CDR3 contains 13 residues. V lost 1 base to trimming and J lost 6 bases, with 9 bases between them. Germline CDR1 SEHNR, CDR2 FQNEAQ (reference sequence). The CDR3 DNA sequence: TGTGCCAGCAGCTTAGAGACAGATCATGGCTACACCTTC. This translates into CASSLETDHGYTF.

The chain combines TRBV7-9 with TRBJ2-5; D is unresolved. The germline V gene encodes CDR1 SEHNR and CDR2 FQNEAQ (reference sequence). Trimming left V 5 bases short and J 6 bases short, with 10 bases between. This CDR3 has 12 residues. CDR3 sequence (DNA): TGTGCCAGCAGCCATCGGCCCCAGACCCAGTACTTC. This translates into CASSHRPQTQYF.

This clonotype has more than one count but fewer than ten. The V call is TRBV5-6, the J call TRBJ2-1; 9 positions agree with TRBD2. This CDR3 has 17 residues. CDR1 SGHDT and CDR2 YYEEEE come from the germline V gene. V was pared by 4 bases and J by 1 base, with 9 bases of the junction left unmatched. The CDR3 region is CASSTGRGGWSYNEQFF. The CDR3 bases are TGTGCCAGCAGCACCGGGCGGGGGGGATGGTCCTACAATGAGCAGTTCTTC.

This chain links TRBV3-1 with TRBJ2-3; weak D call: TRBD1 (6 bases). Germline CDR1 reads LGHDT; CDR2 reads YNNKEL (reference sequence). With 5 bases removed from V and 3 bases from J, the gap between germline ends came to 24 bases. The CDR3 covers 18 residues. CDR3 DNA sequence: TGTGCCAGCAGCGCAAATGTCCCAGGGGCTTACCGGACAGATACGCAGTATTTT. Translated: CASSANVPGAYRTDTQYF.

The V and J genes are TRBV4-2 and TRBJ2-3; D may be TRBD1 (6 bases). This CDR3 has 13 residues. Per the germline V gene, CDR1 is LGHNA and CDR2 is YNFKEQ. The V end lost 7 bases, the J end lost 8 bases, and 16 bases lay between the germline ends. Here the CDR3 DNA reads TGTGCCAGCAACCAGGCTAAAGGGGGTACGCAGTATTTT. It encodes CASNQAKGGTQYF.

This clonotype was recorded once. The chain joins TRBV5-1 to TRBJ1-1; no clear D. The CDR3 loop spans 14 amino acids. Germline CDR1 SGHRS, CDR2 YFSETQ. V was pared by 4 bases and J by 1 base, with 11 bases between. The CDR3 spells CASSPFPGNTEAFF. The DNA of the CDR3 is TGCGCCAGCAGCCCTTTCCCAGGGAACACTGAAGCTTTCTTT.

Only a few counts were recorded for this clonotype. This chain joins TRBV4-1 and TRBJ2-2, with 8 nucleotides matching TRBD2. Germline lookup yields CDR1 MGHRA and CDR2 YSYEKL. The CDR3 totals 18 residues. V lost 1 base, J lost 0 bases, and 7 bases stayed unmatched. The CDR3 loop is CASSQGASGYPNTGELFF. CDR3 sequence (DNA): TGCGCCAGCAGCCAAGGTGCTAGCGGGTATCCGAACACCGGGGAGCTGTTTTTT.